The 16 T cell receptor beta chains presented below share a single source sample, sequenced in a study of T cell repertoires in cytomegalovirus infection. The antigens for these receptors are not known. TCRdb recomputed calls from the reads with MiXCR, one row per CDR3 protein. Of some 900,000 distinct CDR3 sequences listed, approximately 29% are singletons. Sample: cultured CD8+ T cells from PBMCs, taken from culture after CMV antigen stimulation. The receptors stem from a human donor in good health (CMV status not recorded). Some clones in this sample may be carry-over from other donors' samples.

The rearrangement links TRBV6-6 to TRBJ1-5; 7 nucleotides agree with TRBD1. The V gene's germline CDR1 is MNHNY and CDR2 SVGAGI (reference sequence). V was pared by 5 bases and J by 4 bases, with 5 bases of the junction left unmatched. CDR3 length: 14 residues. In DNA form, the CDR3 reads TGTGCCAGCAGTGGGACAGTCTTAAATCAGCCCCAGCATTTT. This encodes CASSGTVLNQPQHF.

V gene TRBV27 combines with J gene TRBJ1-2, with 7 bases aligning to TRBD1. With V trimmed by 6 bases and J by 6 bases, 10 bases remained unmatched. Germline V gene data show CDR1 as MNHEY and CDR2 as SMNVEV (reference sequence). The CDR3 has 14 amino acids. CDR3 nucleotides: TGTGCCAGCAGGCCTTCCTCGGACAGGCATGGCTACACCTTC. This translates into CASRPSSDRHGYTF.

This clonotype appeared a few times. The chain couples TRBV7-9 to TRBJ2-7; D is unclear. The germline CDR1 and CDR2 sequences are SEHNR and FQNEAQ (reference sequence). The CDR3 contains 13 residues. Trimming took off 1 base at V and 6 bases at J, with 10 bases between the two ends. Here the CDR3 DNA reads TGTGCCAGCAGCTTAGGTGGCAGCGTCGAGCAGTACGTC. Translated: CASSLGGSVEQYV.

The gene calls are TRBV5-5 and TRBJ2-3; a possible D gene is TRBD2 (7 bases). The V gene's germline CDR1 is SGHKS and CDR2 YYEKEE (reference sequence). CDR3 length: 15 amino acids. Trimming stripped 5 bases from V and 2 bases from J, with 15 bases between. CDR3 coding DNA: TGTGCCAGCAGTTGGAGAGGGGGGGTCACAGATACGCAGTATTTT. Its protein is CASSWRGGVTDTQYF. The variable domain in full, completed from reference TRBV5-5 and TRBJ2-3, reads DAGVTQSPTHLIKTRGQQVTLRCSPISGHKSVSWYQQVLGQGPQFIFQYYEKEERGRGNFPDRFSARQFPNYSSELNVNALLLGDSALYLCASSWRGGVTDTQYFGPGTRLTVL.

In its sample, this clonotype was seen a few times. The chain links TRBV27 to TRBJ2-1; no clear D gene. From germline, CDR1 is MNHEY and CDR2 SMNVEV (reference sequence). Trimming left V 3 bases short and J 4 bases short, with 10 bases between. This CDR3 region has 14 residues. The CDR3 is CASSLSPEYNEQFF. In nucleotides, the CDR3 is TGTGCCAGCAGTTTGTCTCCAGAATACAATGAGCAGTTCTTC.

The CDR3, as DNA: TGTGCCAGCAGAAGGGAGACAGGGATGCACACAGATACGCAGTATTTT. Translation gives CASRRETGMHTDTQYF. This sequence joins TRBV6-1 and TRBJ2-3, with 7 bases lining up with TRBD1. This CDR3 spans 16 amino acids. J gave up 2 bases and V 6 bases, and 11 bases lay outside the gene matches. Germline CDR1 is MNHNS and CDR2 is SASEGT.

Only a few counts were recorded for this clonotype. J is TRBJ1-1 and V is TRBV24-1, with D unresolved. Germline values: CDR1 KGHDR, CDR2 SFDVKD. The ends were cut back, 10 bases at V and 4 bases at J, with 6 bases in the middle. The CDR3 sequence is 10 residues long. In nucleotides, the CDR3 is TGTGCCACTAGACGCACTGAAGCTTTCTTT. This codes for CATRRTEAFF.

This clonotype came up many times. The chain employs TRBV27 and TRBJ1-1; D is ambiguous. Germline CDR1 reads MNHEY; CDR2 reads SMNVEV (reference sequence). The germline V and J ends were trimmed by 2 bases and 0 bases, with 4 bases remaining between them. The CDR3 is 13 residues long. The CDR3 reads CASSLTMNTEAFF. The CDR3 coding sequence is TGTGCCAGCAGTTTAACTATGAACACTGAAGCTTTCTTT.

The chain joins TRBV2 to TRBJ2-7; TRBD2 matches at 11 bases. The CDR3 contains 15 residues. V dropped 7 bases and J dropped 1; count of bases not matched to a gene: 6. Per the germline V gene, CDR1 is SNHLY and CDR2 is FYNNEI. CDR3 bases: TGTGCCAGCAAAATAGCGGGGGGGAGTTCCTACGAGCAGTACTTC. Protein sequence: CASKIAGGSSYEQYF.

Of note for this clonotype: This clone may be a read error of a much larger clone one base away. No conserved phenylalanine or tryptophan is present at the end of the CDR3, so a read error is the likely explanation. V and J are TRBV7-6 and TRBJ2-3; weak D call: TRBD1 (6 bases). CDR3 length: 15 residues. The ends were cut back, 3 bases at V and 2 bases at J, with 12 bases in the middle. In germline, CDR1 is SGHVS, CDR2 FNYEAQ. CDR3 region: CASSFRGSNTDTQYS. CDR3 DNA sequence: TGTGCCAGCAGCTTCAGGGGATCTAACACAGATACGCAGTATTCT.

As concerns this clonotype: One end of the junction fails to match germline, which may point to a read error. V usage is TRBV6-5 and J usage is TRBJ1-2; D is perhaps TRBD1 (6 bases). CDR1 and CDR2 from the germline V gene are MNHEY and SVGAGI. The CDR3 runs 18 residues. CDR3: CASSYSRGGIVSNYGYTF. For the CDR3, the DNA is TGTGCTAGCAGTTACTCGAGGGGGGGCATCGTTAGTAACTATGGCTACACCTTC.

The J gene is TRBJ2-3, the V gene TRBV6-1; TRBD2 might be the D (5 bases). From germline, CDR1 is MNHNS and CDR2 SASEGT. V was cut by 6 bases and J by 2 bases, with 18 bases left in between. The CDR3 spans 16 residues. CDR3 in amino acids: CASRPGLAHPTDTQYF. Here the CDR3 DNA reads TGTGCCAGCAGGCCCGGACTGGCCCACCCCACAGATACGCAGTATTTT.

The rearrangement joins TRBV25-1 to TRBJ2-5; D is unclear. The germline V and J ends were trimmed by 7 bases and 0 bases, with 15 bases remaining between them. The CDR3 consists of 15 residues. Germline loops: CDR1 MGHDK, CDR2 SYGVNS. Here the CDR3 DNA reads TGTGCCAGCACCACAGACTCGGGCGACCAAGAGACCCAGTACTTC. Amino acids: CASTTDSGDQETQYF.

V is TRBV20-1 and J is TRBJ2-1; 13 bases agree with TRBD2. J was trimmed by 2 bases and V by 6 bases; bases with no gene match: 1. The germline gives CDR1 DFQATT, CDR2 SNEGSKA (reference sequence). The CDR3 contains 14 residues. CDR3: CSALAGGAYNEQFF. In nucleotides, the CDR3 is TGCAGTGCACTAGCGGGGGGGGCCTACAATGAGCAGTTCTTC.

This clonotype was recorded a few times. This rearrangement joins TRBV6-6 to TRBJ2-1; 9 nucleotides agree with TRBD1. With V trimmed by 2 bases and J by 8 bases, 4 bases remained unmatched. This CDR3 is 14 amino acids long. Germline V gene lookup returns CDR1 MNHNY and CDR2 SVGAGI (reference sequence). CDR3 DNA: TGTGCCAGCAGTTACACCGACAGGGGGGATGAGCAGTTCTTC. Translated, it gives CASSYTDRGDEQFF.

The chain carries TRBV15 and TRBJ1-1; 8 bases map to TRBD1. From germline, CDR1 is LNHNV and CDR2 YYDKDF (reference sequence). The J segment lost 4 bases and the V segment lost 0 bases, leaving 1 base of the junction unmatched. This CDR3 comprises 14 residues. CDR3 coding DNA: TGTGCCACCAGCAGAGATCAGGGGGCCACTGAAGCTTTCTTT. It yields the protein CATSRDQGATEAFF.